These T cell receptor beta chains were read from a single sample in a study of blood T cell repertoires in COVID-19. Profiled with immunoSEQ multiplex PCR; TCRdb holds only in-frame clones, not every one. Of tens of thousands of clones detected, over 70% appear once; the ten largest clones hold around 9.6%. The specimen was peripheral blood. The receptors shown here come from a man aged 25 to 45 with COVID-19, enrolled during active disease. Each CDR3 is given with its conserved first and last residue. D genes are given only for firm matches. The size entry is marked missing in some rows and otherwise reads once, few, many or a size class.

>TRBD1|.|TRBJ1-2|TRBV27
CASSTGTGGGYGYTF
TGTGCCAGCAGCACCGGGACAGGGGGCGGCTATGGCTACACCTTC
>TRBD1|.|TRBJ2-3|TRBV24-1
CATSDEWTGDTQYF
TGTGCCACCAGTGATGAGTGGACAGGGGATACGCAGTATTTT
>TRBD1|.|TRBJ1-1|TRBV19
CASSIAGGTEAFF
TGTGCCAGTAGTATTGCAGGGGGCACTGAAGCTTTCTTT
>TRBD2|.|TRBJ2-7|TRBV6-5
CASSLPGGYEQYF
TGTGCCAGCAGTTTACCGGGAGGCTACGAGCAGTACTTC
>.|few|TRBJ2-3|TRBV6-2/TRBV6-3
CASSSPPIGTDTQYF
TGTGCCAGCAGTTCCCCACCAATAGGCACAGATACGCAGTATTTT
>.|.|TRBJ1-1|TRBV5-1
CARQRGGQTEAFF
TGCGCCCGCCAACGGGGGGGGCAGACTGAAGCTTTCTTT
>.|.|TRBJ2-7|TRBV30
CAWSVLDEQYF
TGTGCCTGGAGTGTTCTAGACGAGCAGTACTTC
>TRBD2|.|TRBJ2-1|TRBV7-9
CASSLVRGNAEQFF
TGTGCCAGCAGCTTAGTGCGGGGGAATGCTGAGCAGTTCTTC
>.|.|TRBJ2-5|TRBV30
CAWSLWAGQETQYF
TGTGCCTGGAGTCTGTGGGCAGGGCAAGAGACCCAGTACTTC
>.|few|TRBJ2-7|TRBV14
CASSQVHSYEQYF
TGTGCCAGCAGCCAAGTTCACTCCTACGAGCAGTACTTC
>TRBD1|.|TRBJ2-4|TRBV28
CASSATGQGARNIQYF
TGTGCCAGCAGTGCGACGGGACAGGGGGCGAGAAACATTCAGTACTTC
>.|.|TRBJ2-1|TRBV5-6
CASSLGPEQFF
TGTGCCAGCAGCTTGGGGCCTGAGCAGTTCTTC
>.|.|TRBJ1-5|TRBV28
CASSLPGSNQPQHF
TGTGCCAGCAGTTTACCCGGTAGCAATCAGCCCCAGCATTTT
>TRBD1|.|TRBJ2-1|TRBV12-5
CASGVNTGVGEQFF
TGTGCTAGTGGGGTGAATACAGGGGTTGGGGAGCAGTTCTTC
>.|.|TRBJ2-7|TRBV6-1
CASSEPGGIMASEQYF
TGTGCCAGCAGTGAACCAGGTGGTATTATGGCTTCCGAGCAGTACTTC
>.|.|TRBJ2-4|TRBV7-8
CASSPAGGSRNIQYF
TGTGCCAGCAGCCCGGCTGGGGGGTCGCGAAACATTCAGTACTTC
>.|.|TRBJ1-1|TRBV9
CASSVDGRPAGTEAFF
TGTGCCAGCAGCGTAGATGGGAGGCCAGCCGGCACTGAAGCTTTCTTT
>.|.|TRBJ2-5|TRBV7-9
CASSFPKGQSQETQYF
TGTGCCAGCAGCTTCCCCAAGGGACAAAGCCAAGAGACCCAGTACTTC
>TRBD1|.|TRBJ1-4|TRBV28
CASSPPQGAPSF
TGTGCCAGCAGTCCTCCACAGGGGGCTCCTTCTTTT
>TRBD2|.|TRBJ2-1|TRBV5-1
CASSLALASGPDNEQFF
TGCGCCAGCAGCTTGGCCCTAGCTAGCGGTCCGGACAATGAGCAGTTCTTC
>TRBD2|.|TRBJ2-7|TRBV7-7
CASSSGLGVEQYF
TGTGCTAGCAGCTCGGGACTAGGGGTCGAGCAGTACTTC
>.|.|TRBJ2-1|TRBV11-2
CASRKGGLYEQFF
TGTGCCAGCCGGAAAGGCGGTTTATATGAGCAGTTCTTC
>.|.|TRBJ1-3|TRBV20-1
CSASRGPSGNTIYF
TGCAGTGCTAGTAGGGGCCCCTCTGGAAACACCATATATTTT
>TRBD1|.|TRBJ2-7|TRBV4-3
CASSQGGGDRREQYF
TGCGCCAGCAGCCAAGGGGGTGGGGACAGGCGTGAGCAGTACTTC
>.|.|TRBJ2-7|TRBV6-5
CASRPLVGSSYEQYF
TGTGCCAGCAGACCATTGGTGGGGAGCTCCTACGAGCAGTACTTC
>.|.|TRBJ2-3|TRBV6-4
CASSDGERASTDTQYF
TGTGCCAGCAGTGATGGGGAGCGGGCTAGCACAGATACGCAGTATTTT
>.|.|TRBJ1-2|TRBV27
CASSLSGSWGDYGYTF
TGTGCCAGCAGTTTATCAGGATCGTGGGGGGACTATGGCTACACCTTC
>.|.|TRBJ2-3|TRBV11-2
CASSPSGVSADTQYF
TGTGCCAGCAGCCCCTCGGGAGTTTCTGCCGATACGCAGTATTTT
>.|.|TRBJ2-1|TRBV3-1/TRBV3-2
CASSPKAANEQFF
TGTGCCAGCAGTCCAAAAGCGGCGAATGAGCAGTTCTTC
>.|once|TRBJ1-2|TRBV5-6
CASSYGGTLANYGYTF
TGTGCCAGCAGCTATGGGGGGACTCTAGCTAACTATGGCTACACCTTC
>TRBD1|.|TRBJ1-4|TRBV6-5
CASSTTGQGAEKLFF
TGTGCCAGCAGTACGACTGGACAGGGGGCTGAAAAACTGTTTTTT
>.|once|TRBJ2-4|TRBV3-1/TRBV3-2
CASSSSELAKNIQYF
TGTGCCAGCAGCTCTAGCGAGTTAGCCAAAAACATTCAGTACTTC
>.|.|TRBJ2-5|TRBV6-5
CASSHLDTSQETQYF
TGTGCCAGCAGTCATTTGGACACTTCCCAAGAGACCCAGTACTTC
>TRBD1|.|TRBJ1-1|TRBV28
CASSSGGGGMNTEAFF
TGTGCCAGCAGTTCAGGGGGCGGGGGCATGAACACTGAAGCTTTCTTT
>TRBD2|.|TRBJ2-1|TRBV9
CASSRGTSNGYNEQFF
TGTGCCAGCAGCCGAGGGACTAGCAATGGGTACAATGAGCAGTTCTTC
>.|.|TRBJ1-1|TRBV25-1
CASSGQANTEAFF
TGTGCCAGCAGTGGACAGGCGAACACTGAAGCTTTCTTT
>TRBD2|.|TRBJ2-3|TRBV6-4
CASSEGTSGTDTQYF
TGTGCCAGCAGTGAAGGGACTAGCGGCACAGATACGCAGTATTTT
>.|.|TRBJ2-2|TRBV10-2
CASNRGGTGELFF
TGCGCCAGCAACAGGGGAGGTACCGGGGAGCTGTTTTTT
>TRBD2|.|TRBJ2-2|TRBV7-3
CASRELAGDDGELFF
TGTGCCAGCAGGGAACTAGCGGGAGATGACGGGGAGCTGTTTTTT
>.|.|TRBJ2-3|TRBV3-1/TRBV3-2
CASSQGGDTTQYF
TGTGCCAGCAGCCAAGGAGGGGACACTACGCAGTATTTT
>.|.|TRBJ2-1|TRBV5-1
CASIQGSSSYNEQFF
TGCGCCAGCATCCAGGGTTCTAGCTCCTACAATGAGCAGTTCTTC
>.|.|TRBJ2-1|TRBV24-1
CATSGGRSSYNEQFF
TGTGCCACCAGCGGCGGAAGGAGCTCCTACAATGAGCAGTTCTTC
>TRBD1|.|TRBJ1-2|TRBV28
CASSPGGTNYGYTF
TGTGCCAGTAGCCCAGGGGGGACCAACTATGGCTACACCTTC